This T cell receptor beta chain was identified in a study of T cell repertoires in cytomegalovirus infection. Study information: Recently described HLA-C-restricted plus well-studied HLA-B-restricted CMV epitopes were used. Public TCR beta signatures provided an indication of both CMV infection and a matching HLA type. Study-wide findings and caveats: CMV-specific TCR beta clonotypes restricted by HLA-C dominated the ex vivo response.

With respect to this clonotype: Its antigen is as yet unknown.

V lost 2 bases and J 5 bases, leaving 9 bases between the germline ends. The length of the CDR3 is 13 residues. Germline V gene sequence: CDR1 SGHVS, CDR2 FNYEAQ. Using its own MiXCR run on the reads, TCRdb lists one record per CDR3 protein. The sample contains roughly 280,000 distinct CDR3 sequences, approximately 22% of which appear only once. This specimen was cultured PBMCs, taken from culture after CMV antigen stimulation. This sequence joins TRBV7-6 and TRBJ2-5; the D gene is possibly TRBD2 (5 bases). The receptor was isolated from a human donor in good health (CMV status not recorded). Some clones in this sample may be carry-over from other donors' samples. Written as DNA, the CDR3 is TGTGCCAGCAGCTTAAGATGGAGGGAGACCCAGTACTTC. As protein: CASSLRWRETQYF.